These 29 T cell receptor beta chains were all obtained from the same sample, sequenced in a study of T cells in Graves' hyperthyroidism and ophthalmopathy. Researchers took RNA transcripts and amplified the TCR beta CDR3 regions from them. During a first-round RT-PCR of the TCR CDR3, the HTBI primer set was used. From the multiplex PCR reads, TCRdb called clonotypes with MiXCR, one entry per CDR3 protein. The sample yields approximately 530,000 distinct CDR3 sequences, 20% seen once. The specimen sequenced was blood. The receptor set was obtained from a man aged 40-50 years with Graves' ophthalmopathy.

This clonotype was seen a handful of times. This rearrangement joins TRBV19 to TRBJ1-4, with TRBD1 as a possible D gene (5 bases). Germline CDR1 LNHDA, CDR2 SQIVND (reference sequence). Trimming took off 4 bases at V and 0 bases at J, with 15 bases between the two ends. This CDR3 is built from 17 residues. The CDR3: CASSTSAGGTTNEKLFF. CDR3 DNA: TGTGCCAGTAGTACTAGTGCCGGGGGGACAACTAATGAAAAACTGTTTTTT.

The genes are TRBV28 and TRBJ1-2, with TRBD1 matching over 8 bases. The CDR3 spans 16 residues. Germline lookup yields CDR1 MDHEN and CDR2 SYDVKM. V lost 2 bases and J lost 5; bases outside the gene matches: 10. Here the CDR3 DNA reads TGTGCCAGCAGTTTAGGACAGGGCGCGAATTATTATGGCTACACCTTC. This gives the protein CASSLGQGANYYGYTF.

This clonotype was picked up one time. The CDR3 end shows no conserved phenylalanine or tryptophan, and so a read error is likely. V usage is TRBV7-2 and J usage is TRBJ1-2, with 8 nucleotides matching TRBD1. Germline-derived CDR1 and CDR2 are SGHTA and FQGNSA. The CDR3 contains 17 residues. The V gene end was trimmed by 5 bases and the J gene end by 4 bases; junction bases not matched to a gene: 15. In DNA form, the CDR3 reads TGTGCCAGCAGCGCGAGGCCAGGGGGCGATGATGGCTATGGCTACACCCTC. Its protein is CASSARPGGDDGYGYTL.

This clonotype was detected only once. The chain recombines TRBV30 with TRBJ1-4, with a weak D call TRBD1 (5 bases). The CDR3 is 13 residues long. V lost 0 bases, J lost 6 bases, and 8 bases lay in between. CDR1 and CDR2 from the germline V gene are GTSNPN and SVGIG (reference sequence). CDR3 nucleotide sequence: TGTGCCTGGAGTGTGGGGCTTTATGAAAAACTGTTTTTT. It is translated as CAWSVGLYEKLFF.

A few counts support this clonotype. The chain recombines TRBV20-1 with TRBJ2-7, with 9 bases identical to TRBD1. The junction had 12 bases not matched to a gene; V was cut back by 5 bases and J by 4 bases. This CDR3 has 15 residues. Germline assignment: CDR1 DFQATT and CDR2 SNEGSKA (reference sequence). The CDR3 protein is CSARTHGTGSYEQYF. CDR3 sequence (DNA): TGCAGTGCTCGAACACACGGGACAGGGTCTTACGAGCAGTACTTC.

This clonotype was detected ten times or more. The V gene is TRBV2, the J gene TRBJ1-4; 10 bases line up with TRBD1. From germline, CDR1 is SNHLY and CDR2 FYNNEI. The CDR3 is 19 amino acids. With V trimmed by 7 bases and J by 10 bases, 24 bases remained unmatched. CDR3 bases: TGTGCCAGCACTGGGGCACCGGGACAGGGGATAAGCGTGTCAGGAAAACTGTTTTTT. Encoded protein: CASTGAPGQGISVSGKLFF.

This clonotype has a single count. With a much larger clone just one base away, this may be a read error. DNA of the CDR3: TGTGCCAGCAGCTCCGGGACAGCCTTCACAGATACGCAGTATTTT. It is translated as CASSSGTAFTDTQYF. The rearrangement links TRBV5-8 to TRBJ2-3; 7 bases line up with TRBD1. Germline lookup yields CDR1 SGHTS and CDR2 YDEGEE. V shed 3 bases and J 2 bases; nucleotides not matched to a gene: 6. The CDR3 is 15 amino acids.

V and J are TRBV27 and TRBJ1-1; TRBD1 is a possible D gene (6 bases). The V gene lost 5 bases and the J gene lost 3 bases, with 10 bases spanning the gap. Germline CDR1 MNHEY, CDR2 SMNVEV (reference sequence). The CDR3 extends over 13 amino acids. The CDR3 protein is CASSIYRDTEAFF. The CDR3 coding sequence is TGTGCCAGCAGTATCTACAGGGACACTGAAGCTTTCTTT.

This clonotype appeared many times. This chain links TRBV7-2 with TRBJ2-7; D remains unclear. The germline CDR1 and CDR2 sequences are SGHTA and FQGNSA. Trimming left V 5 bases short and J 6 bases short, with 20 bases between. The CDR3 contains 15 residues. The CDR3 DNA reads as TGTGCCAGCAGCCCAAGGGCGGCCCACCCTATCGAGCAGTACTTC. Translated: CASSPRAAHPIEQYF.

The table lists this clonotype with many counts. The chain carries TRBV27 and TRBJ2-7, with a weak D call TRBD2 (6 bases). The germline V and J ends were trimmed by 7 bases and 3 bases, with 16 bases remaining between them. The CDR3 is 14 residues long. In germline, CDR1 is MNHEY, CDR2 SMNVEV (reference sequence). The CDR3 here is CASMRTRGVYEQYF. The CDR3 DNA sequence: TGTGCCAGCATGAGGACCCGCGGGGTCTACGAGCAGTACTTC.

The table lists this clonotype with a few counts. The chain is built from TRBV12-3 or TRBV12-4 and TRBJ1-4, with D possibly matching TRBD1 (5 bases). V shed 3 bases and J shed 5 bases, with 13 bases lying between them. The CDR3 consists of 15 residues. In nucleotides, the CDR3 is TGTGCCAGCAGTTTGATCCTGGGACGGAATGAAAAACTGTTTTTT. Translation: CASSLILGRNEKLFF.

The CDR3 region is CASSETYRVRMDGYTF. CDR3 coding DNA: TGTGCCAGCAGTGAAACGTACAGGGTTAGAATGGATGGCTACACCTTC. The V and J genes are TRBV6-4 and TRBJ1-2, with D tentatively TRBD1 (6 bases). The CDR3 length is 16 residues. The V end was cut by 3 bases, the J end by 6 bases, with 20 bases between. Germline lookup yields CDR1 MRHNA and CDR2 SNTAGT.

This clonotype was seen a few times. The V gene is TRBV14, the J gene TRBJ2-3; 7 bases agree with TRBD2. J was trimmed by 6 bases and V by 0 bases; bases with no gene match: 3. The CDR3 covers 14 residues. Germline values: CDR1 SGHDN, CDR2 FVKESK. The CDR3 is CASSQEAGFDTQYF. CDR3 DNA sequence: TGTGCCAGCAGCCAAGAAGCGGGGTTTGATACGCAGTATTTT.

This clonotype has ten or more counts. The chain employs TRBV28 and TRBJ2-7; TRBD1 is a possible D gene (6 bases). Per the germline V gene, CDR1 is MDHEN and CDR2 is SYDVKM. The CDR3 loop spans 14 amino acids. With 7 bases removed from V and 4 bases from J, the gap between germline ends came to 17 bases. The CDR3 region is CASMTLGDTYEQYF. DNA of the CDR3: TGTGCCAGCATGACGTTGGGGGACACTTACGAGCAGTACTTC.

This clonotype was picked up a small number of times. The V call is TRBV7-2, the J call TRBJ2-7; TRBD2 aligns across 10 bases. Germline CDR1 SGHTA, CDR2 FQGNSA. J lost 0 bases, V lost 3 bases, and 5 bases had no gene match. CDR3 length: 16 residues. For the CDR3, the DNA is TGTGCCAGCAGCTTTAGACCTAGCGGGAGCTCCTACGAGCAGTACTTC. Encoded protein: CASSFRPSGSSYEQYF.

There are a few counts of this clonotype. The chain combines TRBV24-1 with TRBJ2-2; 9 bases agree with TRBD2. Trimming cost V 9 bases and J 4 bases; bases outside gene matches: 8. The CDR3 consists of 15 residues. Germline V lookup: CDR1 KGHDR, CDR2 SFDVKD. The CDR3, as DNA: TGTGCCACCCGCGGGACTAGCCAGGGCACCGGGGAGCTGTTTTTT. Translating it yields CATRGTSQGTGELFF.

This clonotype was seen repeatedly, ten times or more. The chain links TRBV30 to TRBJ1-6, with D hard to call. Trimming pared 2 bases from V and 0 bases from J, leaving 5 bases between. This CDR3 spans 14 amino acids. Germline V gene lookup returns CDR1 GTSNPN and CDR2 SVGIG (reference sequence). CDR3 coding DNA: TGTGCCTGGAGTCTTAGCTCCTATAATTCACCCCTCCACTTT. Protein: CAWSLSSYNSPLHF. Looking up the rest from reference TRBV30 and TRBJ1-6 gives the full variable domain: SQTIHQWPATLVQPVGSPLSLECTVEGTSNPNLYWYRQAAGRGLQLLFYSVGIGQISSEVPQNLSASRPQDRQFILSSKKLLLSDSGFYLCAWSLSSYNSPLHFGNGTRLTVT.

This clonotype appeared many times. The V and J genes are TRBV20-1 and TRBJ2-5; D ambiguous. The length of the CDR3 is 11 residues. Germline CDR1 is DFQATT and CDR2 is SNEGSKA (reference sequence). V was clipped by 3 bases and J by 2 bases, with 4 bases between them. The CDR3 sequence: CSARRQETQYF. The CDR3, as DNA: TGCAGTGCTAGGAGGCAAGAGACCCAGTACTTC.

The J gene is TRBJ2-2, the V gene TRBV4-2, with a weak D call TRBD2 (7 bases). Trimming pared 1 base from V and 4 bases from J, leaving 13 bases between. The CDR3 has 16 amino acids. CDR1 and CDR2 from the germline V gene are LGHNA and YNFKEQ. The CDR3 region has the DNA TGTGCCAGCAGCCAAGTAGGGGGGGGGCGCACCGGGGAGCTGTTTTTT. It is translated as CASSQVGGGRTGELFF.

The chain has TRBV6-1 and TRBJ2-2, with D tentatively TRBD2 (5 bases). Trimming removed 6 bases from V and 3 bases from J, with 11 bases in between. CDR3 length: 14 amino acids. Germline-derived CDR1 and CDR2 are MNHNS and SASEGT. This CDR3 reads CASRRVVDTGELFF. Written as DNA, the CDR3 is TGTGCCAGCAGGCGGGTCGTGGACACCGGGGAGCTGTTTTTT.

This clonotype was observed a handful of times. The rearrangement links TRBV12-3 or TRBV12-4 to TRBJ2-2; TRBD1 aligns across 8 bases. CDR3 length: 15 residues. V lost 3 bases and J lost 3; bases outside the gene matches: 3. CDR3 region: CASSFRQGYTGELFF. The DNA of the CDR3 is TGTGCCAGCAGTTTTAGACAGGGGTACACCGGGGAGCTGTTTTTT.

This clonotype was seen repeatedly, ten times or more. The genes are TRBV7-3 and TRBJ2-2; tentatively, D is TRBD1 or TRBD2 (5 bases each). CDR1 is SGHTA, CDR2 FQGTGA, per germline. Trimming left V 5 bases short and J 5 bases short, with 12 bases between. This CDR3 region has 14 residues. CDR3 residues: CASSADGGTGELFF. The CDR3 DNA follows: TGTGCCAGCAGCGCTGATGGGGGAACCGGGGAGCTGTTTTTT.

This clonotype was observed many times. The chain combines TRBV12-3 or TRBV12-4 with TRBJ1-1; D unclear. This CDR3 is built from 15 residues. Trimming shortened V by 6 bases and J by 1 base, and 15 bases separated the two germline ends. CDR3 bases: TGTGCCAGCAGCTTGCTCATTCCCCCGAACACTGAAGCTTTCTTT. It yields the protein CASSLLIPPNTEAFF.

This clonotype was counted many times. The chain uses TRBV12-3 or TRBV12-4 and TRBJ2-3; 7 positions match TRBD2. The CDR3 is 14 residues long. The trim removed 2 bases at V and 4 bases at J, leaving 3 bases unmatched. DNA of the CDR3: TGTGCCAGCAGTTTAACGGGAGGCCCAGATACGCAGTATTTT. Translated, it gives CASSLTGGPDTQYF.

The V gene is TRBV20-1, the J gene TRBJ2-2; D is perhaps TRBD1 (5 bases). The CDR3 extends over 13 amino acids. Germline-derived CDR1 and CDR2 are DFQATT and SNEGSKA (reference sequence). Trimming removed 4 bases from V and 6 bases from J, with 12 bases in between. In nucleotides, the CDR3 is TGCAGTGCTAAGGGGAAGACCGCCGGGGAGCTGTTTTTT. This translates into CSAKGKTAGELFF.

The V gene is TRBV9, the J gene TRBJ1-1, with D perhaps matching TRBD1 (5 bases). In germline, CDR1 is SGDLS, CDR2 YYNGEE. Trimming took 3 bases from V and 1 from J, leaving 19 bases between them. This CDR3 has 17 residues. The CDR3 region has the DNA TGTGCCAGCAGCGCCGTTGGGAGGGGCACACCGAACACTGAAGCTTTCTTT. Encoded protein: CASSAVGRGTPNTEAFF.

This clonotype has a handful of counts. The chain joins TRBV11-2 to TRBJ2-3; 7 nucleotides align to TRBD2. This CDR3 region has 15 residues. V lost 3 bases, J lost 4 bases, and 7 bases stayed unmatched. The germline V gene has CDR1 SGHAT and CDR2 FQNNGV. CDR3 loop: CASSLFVGGPDTQYF. CDR3 sequence (DNA): TGTGCCAGCAGCTTGTTTGTGGGAGGGCCAGATACGCAGTATTTT.

V is TRBV7-2 and J is TRBJ2-1, with a weak D call TRBD2 (5 bases). The CDR3 sequence is 13 residues long. Germline V gives CDR1 SGHTA, CDR2 FQGNSA. V dropped 5 bases and J dropped 4 bases, with 9 bases sitting between them. The chain's CDR3 is CASSPGIYNEQFF. The CDR3, as DNA: TGTGCCAGCAGCCCGGGGATATACAATGAGCAGTTCTTC.

In this sample, this clonotype turned up once. This sequence may be a read error, since a much larger clone differs from it by one base. This chain connects TRBV10-3 to TRBJ1-1; 12 bases match TRBD1. V was clipped by 7 bases and J by 3 bases; unmatched bases: 15. CDR1 and CDR2 from the germline V gene are ENHRY and SYGVKD. CDR3 length: 18 residues. CDR3 sequence reads: CAITPGGTGGFMDTEAFF. The CDR3, as DNA: TGTGCCATCACACCTGGCGGGACAGGGGGCTTCATGGACACTGAAGCTTTCTTT.